Sequencing of this T cell receptor (beta chain) was carried out in a study of vaccination and CD4 T cells after COVID-19. This CDR3 is 13 amino acids long. Between the trimmed V and J ends, which lost 8 bases and 4 bases, there was a span of 12 bases. In germline, CDR1 is MNHNS, CDR2 SASEGT. Sequencing of the DNA from cultured CD4+ T cells was carried out with the Oncomine TCR Beta short-read assay. Using its own MiXCR run on the PCR reads, TCRdb lists one record per CDR3 protein. The table records roughly 15,000 distinct CDR3 sequences, approximately 50% of them present only once. Notes on this clonotype: What it binds is unknown.

Indicated treatment: roughly ten-day PBMC culture with coronavirus spike peptide pools or control peptides (ViraFEST assay). This clonotype originated in a human donor who had recovered from COVID-19. The sample taken for sequencing was CD4+ T cells from blood, cultured in vitro. This sequence joins TRBV6-1 and TRBJ1-3, with D possibly being TRBD1 (5 bases). CDR3 region: CASLDSTGNTIYF. CDR3 sequence (DNA): TGTGCCAGCCTTGACAGTACCGGAAACACCATATATTTT.